This T cell receptor beta chain was sequenced in a study of T-cell memory formation after mild COVID-19 (dated by TCRdb to the early 2020s). With regard to the full study: TCR sequence clusters from the two donors were found to be largely donor specific. Two young, previously healthy adult volunteers made up the cohort, one male and one female. In two donors, T-cell clones that expanded and contracted after mild COVID-19 were followed by sequencing TCRalpha and TCRbeta repertoires longitudinally.

The CDR3 numbers 14 residues from cysteine through phenylalanine. Solely the CDR3 DNA is kept, with 42 bases framed from the first base. For this chain, trimming is 5 bases at the V end and 5 bases at the J end, and the number of junction bases without a gene match is 6. CDR1 and CDR2, looked up from the germline V gene, are MNHEY and SVGAGI. This clonotype was seen a few times. Its antigen remains undetermined. Base qualities are not recorded, but no much larger clone differs from it by a single base. Points the paper makes about the study in general: Contracting CD4+ clones appeared mostly in the CM and EM memory subsets, whereas CD8+ clones were enriched in EMRA. The study included only two mild cases, and larger cohorts that include severe cases with pre-infection samples were judged to be necessary. Clones contracting from day 15 to 85 had balanced CD4/CD8 phenotypes, while a second wave expanding from day 15 to 37 was biased towards CD4+. Some responding clones were detected in pre-infection memory, suggesting pre-existing cross-reactive memory T cells joined the SARS-CoV-2 response. SARS-CoV-2 specificity was not confirmed for the second-wave clones peaking on day 37.

Ficoll-Paque density gradient centrifugation was used to isolate PBMCs. Instrument on record: Illumina NovaSeq 6000. cDNA libraries for TCRalpha and TCRbeta were prepared by 5'RACE using constant-segment primers, with sample barcodes and unique molecular identifiers added. RNA was extracted from every sample with Trizol reagent. Libraries were amplified in two PCR steps, with a second sample barcode and Illumina TruSeq adapters added in the second step. Sequencing of the libraries was done on an Illumina NovaSeq, producing 2 x 150 bp paired-end reads. As for the authors' bioinformatics: Demultiplexing of reads and collapsing into UMI-guided consensus sequences were performed with migec v1.2.7. With mixcr v2.1.11, UMI consensuses were aligned to TRA and TRB V and J templates and assembled into clonotypes. Clonotypes were classified as expanded or contracted when called significant by both edgeR and NoisET, with noise models trained on biological replicates. edgeR calls used a false discovery rate-adjusted p below 0.01 and a log2 fold-change threshold of 1. PCA with hierarchical clustering of max-normalized trajectories of the 1000 most abundant clonotypes was used as exploratory dynamics analysis. Separately sequenced CD4+ and CD8+ repertoires were used to assign a CD4 or CD8 phenotype to each responding clone. TCRdb passed the public sequencing reads through fastp at Q25 and MiXCR, retaining productive beta sequences. Each entry is one CDR3 protein sequence, shown with its most common DNA and genes. For this entry, the V and J calls and clone size follow TCRdb and not the study's own pipeline. Counted in this sample were a few hundred thousand distinct CDR3 sequences; about 20% of them appeared once. The ten largest account for around 9.2% of the sample.

The V gene is TRBV6-5 and the J gene is TRBJ1-2; the junction holds 9 bases that match TRBD1. Sequencing was carried out using PBMCs or a T cell subset sorted from them (not recorded which). The receptor's source is an adult woman who had mild COVID-19 (a few samples of this study predate the infection). The sample titles of this study are shuffled in the database, so cell type and time point are left out; the donor was told from shared clones. The DNA reads TGTGCCAGCAGTCGTGGGACAGGGCATTATGGCTACACCTTC. It is translated as CASSRGTGHYGYTF.